The 14 T cell receptor beta chains below all came from one sample that was sequenced in a study of cytomegalovirus exposure and HLA in healthy donors listed by TCRdb under 2017. Libraries were made using the immunoSEQ multiplex PCR assay. The multiplex PCR relied on a mix of 60 forward primers for TCR Vbeta segments and 13 reverse primers for TCR Jbeta segments. TCRdb's version of the immuneACCESS table is confined to in-frame rearrangements and falls short of the full clone set. An unresolved V gene accounts for under half of the shortfall where checked; the remainder is of unknown origin. This sample comprises under 250,000 clones, around 77% of them detected only once. The top ten clones comprise about 1.9% of the sample. Specimen: PBMCs. These receptors originate from a man aged 30 to 39 in good health and CMV-seronegative.

This sequence joins TRBV28 and TRBJ1-3; D is undetermined. This CDR3 spans 15 amino acids. Per the germline V gene, CDR1 is MDHEN and CDR2 is SYDVKM. V was clipped by 6 bases and J by 0 bases, with 12 bases between them. CDR3 region: CASSRGLNSGNTIYF. Here the CDR3 DNA reads TGTGCCAGCAGCCGTGGACTGAACTCTGGAAACACCATATATTTT.

The rearrangement joins TRBV28 to TRBJ2-5, with 9 bases matching TRBD2. The CDR3 has 14 amino acids. The V segment lost 6 bases and the J segment 7 bases; nucleotides outside the gene matches: 9. Germline V lookup: CDR1 MDHEN, CDR2 SYDVKM. CDR3 in DNA: TGTGCCAGCAGCCCTATAGCGGGAGTCGGGACCCAGTACTTC. Translation gives CASSPIAGVGTQYF.

The chain recombines TRBV21-1 with TRBJ2-1; TRBD1, the D gene given by the table, was not confirmed from the DNA. TRBV21-1 is deemed a pseudogene. CDR3 length: 15 amino acids. The CDR3 spells CASSKVRGLDNEQFF. The CDR3 nucleotides are TGTGCCAGCAGCAAAGTCAGGGGGCTAGACAATGAGCAGTTCTTC.

The rearrangement uses TRBV7-2 and TRBJ2-3, with D possibly matching TRBD1 (5 bases). The CDR3 totals 15 residues. Trimming left V 1 base short and J 0 bases short, with 8 bases between. Germline lookup yields CDR1 SGHTA and CDR2 FQGNSA. CDR3: CASSLGGKSTDTQYF. The CDR3 bases are TGTGCCAGCAGCTTAGGGGGCAAGAGCACAGATACGCAGTATTTT.

The chain recombines TRBV4-1 with TRBJ1-2; 9 bases are a match to TRBD1. V was clipped by 4 bases and J by 5 bases; unmatched bases: 5. Germline V gene sequence: CDR1 MGHRA, CDR2 YSYEKL. This CDR3 has 14 residues. Here the CDR3 reads CASSLGQGDYGYTF. CDR3 DNA: TGCGCCAGCAGCCTGGGACAGGGAGATTATGGCTACACCTTC.

This clone has a single count. V is TRBV7-9 and J is TRBJ2-7; a weak D match, TRBD2 (6 bases). The ends were cut back, 0 bases at V and 5 bases at J, with 11 bases in the middle. Germline V gene data show CDR1 as SEHNR and CDR2 as FQNEAQ (reference sequence). This CDR3 is 14 amino acids long. The CDR3 coding sequence is TGTGCCAGCAGCTTAGCCGGGGGAAGGGACGAGCAGTACTTC. It is translated as CASSLAGGRDEQYF.

The chain joins TRBV30 to TRBJ2-3; TRBD2 is a possible D gene (6 bases). Between the trimmed V and J ends, which lost 6 bases and 2 bases, there was a span of 12 bases. The CDR3 loop spans 13 amino acids. From germline, CDR1 is GTSNPN and CDR2 SVGIG (reference sequence). The DNA of the CDR3 is TGTGCCTGTTTAGCGGTTAACACAGATACGCAGTATTTT. Its translation: CACLAVNTDTQYF.

CDR3 DNA sequence: TGTGCCAGCAGCTTGAGCAGGGTAGGATCCTATAATTCACCCCTCCACTTT. As protein: CASSLSRVGSYNSPLHF. The chain carries TRBV7-2 and TRBJ1-6, with D perhaps matching TRBD1 (5 bases). From germline, CDR1 is SGHTA and CDR2 FQGNSA. The CDR3 is made up of 17 amino acids. V was clipped by 3 bases and J by 1 base, with 13 bases between them.

V usage is TRBV6-6 and J usage is TRBJ2-2; TRBD2 matches 7 bases. There are 16 residues in the CDR3. The germline V gene encodes CDR1 MNHNY and CDR2 SVGAGI (reference sequence). The ends lost 6 bases at V and 3 bases at J; junction bases unmatched: 10. CDR3 protein: CASSPGGGLDTGELFF. In DNA form, the CDR3 reads TGTGCCAGCAGCCCGGGGGGAGGGTTGGACACCGGGGAGCTGTTTTTT.

This clone was observed a few times. The rearrangement links TRBV5-3 to TRBJ2-7; 9 nucleotides match TRBD1. TRBV5-3 is identified as an open reading frame with a role that is uncertain. CDR3 length: 12 residues. V gave up 4 bases and J gave up 6 bases; unmatched junction bases: 2. The CDR3 DNA is TGTGCCAGAAGCCGACAGGGGGGCGAGCAGTACTTC. Its translation: CARSRQGGEQYF.

The chain carries TRBV19 and TRBJ1-1; 9 bases fit TRBD1. The CDR3 totals 14 residues. J gave up 4 bases and V 5 bases, and 5 bases lay outside the gene matches. Germline assignment: CDR1 LNHDA and CDR2 SQIVND (reference sequence). CDR3 in DNA: TGTGCCAGTAGTCGGACAGGGGCTCGCACTGAAGCTTTCTTT. Translation: CASSRTGARTEAFF.

The gene calls are TRBV5-1 and TRBJ1-6; weak D call: TRBD1 (6 bases). Trimming stripped 2 bases from V and 3 bases from J, with 12 bases between. The germline V gene has CDR1 SGHRS and CDR2 YFSETQ. The CDR3 has 16 amino acids. CDR3 sequence reads: CASSFGQTNYNSPLHF. CDR3 sequence (DNA): TGCGCCAGCAGCTTTGGACAGACAAACTATAATTCACCCCTCCACTTT.

CDR3 in amino acids: CASSWDRGPTF. In DNA, the CDR3 is TGTGCCAGCAGCTGGGACAGGGGGCCTACCTTC. The chain carries TRBV13 and TRBJ1-2, with 12 bases aligning to TRBD1. The germline V gene encodes CDR1 PRHDT and CDR2 FYEKMQ (reference sequence). This CDR3 has 11 amino acids. After removal of 4 bases from V and 14 bases from J, the junction contained 2 bases not matched to a gene.

This clone has just one count. J is TRBJ2-7 and V is TRBV4-1; TRBD1 aligns across 12 bases. Germline V gives CDR1 MGHRA, CDR2 YSYEKL. J was trimmed by 5 bases and V by 0 bases; bases with no gene match: 2. There are 15 residues in the CDR3. CDR3 sequence: CASSQDGTGGDEQYF. In DNA form, the CDR3 reads TGCGCCAGCAGCCAAGACGGGACAGGGGGCGACGAGCAGTACTTC.